This T cell receptor beta chain was identified in a study of cytomegalovirus exposure and HLA in healthy donors. Study details: Membership in the Caucasian-associated ancestry cluster was found for around four fifths of 350 to 450 genotyped donors. Findings of the study overall: Upon later analysis, HLA-associated TCR beta chains proved more clonally expanded than other, equally common chains. The study flagged some 170 TCR beta chains as cytomegalovirus-associated.

To note about this clone: What it recognizes is unknown.

Between the trimmed V and J ends, which lost 4 bases and 5 bases, there was a span of 11 bases. The CDR3 totals 13 residues. In germline, CDR1 is SEHNR, CDR2 FQNEAQ (reference sequence). Healthy bone marrow donors made up the donors. Primers for the PCR totalled 60 Vbeta and 13 Jbeta. The repertoire was sequenced with immunoSEQ multiplex PCR; TCRdb's copy has only in-frame clones and lacks some. The specimen's table records over 90,000 clones. Input material: PBMCs. The sequence was collected from a man aged 35-49 years in good health and CMV-seronegative. The gene calls are TRBV7-9 and TRBJ2-5, with a tentative D call TRBD2 (5 bases). CDR3 sequence reads: CASSSQRGETQYF. CDR3 in DNA: TGTGCCAGCAGCTCACAGCGAGGGGAGACCCAGTACTTC.